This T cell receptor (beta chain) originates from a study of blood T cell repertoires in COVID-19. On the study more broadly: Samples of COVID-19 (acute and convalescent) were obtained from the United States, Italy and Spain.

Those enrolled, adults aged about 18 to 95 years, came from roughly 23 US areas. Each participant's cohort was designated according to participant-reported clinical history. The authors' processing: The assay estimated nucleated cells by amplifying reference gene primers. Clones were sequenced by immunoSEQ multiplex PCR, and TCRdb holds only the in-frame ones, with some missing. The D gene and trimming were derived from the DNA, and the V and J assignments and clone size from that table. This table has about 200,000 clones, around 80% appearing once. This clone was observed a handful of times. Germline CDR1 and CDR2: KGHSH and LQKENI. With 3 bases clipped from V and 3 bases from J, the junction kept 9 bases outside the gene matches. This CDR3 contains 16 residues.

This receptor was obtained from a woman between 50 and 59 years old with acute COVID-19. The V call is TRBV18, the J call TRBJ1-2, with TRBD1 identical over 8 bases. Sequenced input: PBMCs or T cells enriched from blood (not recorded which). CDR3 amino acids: CASSPDRVQPHYGYTF. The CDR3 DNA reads TGTGCCAGCTCACCGGACAGGGTGCAACCTCACTATGGCTACACCTTC.